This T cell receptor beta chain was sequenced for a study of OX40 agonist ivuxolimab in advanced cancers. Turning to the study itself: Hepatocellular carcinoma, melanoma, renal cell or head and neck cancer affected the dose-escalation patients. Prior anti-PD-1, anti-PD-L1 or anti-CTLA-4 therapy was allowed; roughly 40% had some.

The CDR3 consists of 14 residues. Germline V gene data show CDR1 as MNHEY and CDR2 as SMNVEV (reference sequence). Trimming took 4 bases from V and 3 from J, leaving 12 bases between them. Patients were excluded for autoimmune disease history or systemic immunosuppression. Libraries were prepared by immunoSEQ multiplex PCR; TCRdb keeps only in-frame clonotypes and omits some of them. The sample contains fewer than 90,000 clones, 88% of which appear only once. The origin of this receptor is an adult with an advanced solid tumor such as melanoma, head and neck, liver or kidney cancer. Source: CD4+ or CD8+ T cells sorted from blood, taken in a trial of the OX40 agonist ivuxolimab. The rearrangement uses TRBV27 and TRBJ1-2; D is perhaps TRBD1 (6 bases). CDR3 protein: CASSSSPGDYGYTF. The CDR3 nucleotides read TGTGCCAGCAGTTCCTCCCCAGGGGACTATGGCTACACCTTC.